This is a list of T cell receptor beta chains from one sample in a study of blood T cell repertoires in COVID-19. TCRdb keeps only in-frame clones here, not all; method: immunoSEQ multiplex PCR. The sample has 95,000 to 150,000 clones; 80% to 90% are singletons. The sample consisted of peripheral blood. The receptors were sampled from a man aged 35 to 55 with acute or convalescent COVID-19. The CDR3 runs from the conserved cysteine through the conserved F or W. D genes are given only for firm matches. Clone size, where shown, is once, few, many, or a class for clones that have expanded.

clone_size: .
j_call: TRBJ1-4
v_call: TRBV13
d_call: .
cdr3_nt: TGTGCCAGCAGCTTTCGGAGCGATAATGAAAAACTGTTTTTT
cdr3_aa: CASSFRSDNEKLFF

clone_size: .
j_call: TRBJ2-5
v_call: TRBV19
d_call: .
cdr3_nt: TGTGCCAGTAGCCCCGGACGGGGGGAGACCCAGTACTTC
cdr3_aa: CASSPGRGETQYF

clone_size: few
j_call: TRBJ2-5
v_call: TRBV4-1
d_call: .
cdr3_nt: TGCGCCAGCAGCCAAGAGGGCAGATCCCAAGAGACCCAGTACTTC
cdr3_aa: CASSQEGRSQETQYF

clone_size: .
j_call: TRBJ1-1
v_call: TRBV5-1
d_call: TRBD1
cdr3_nt: TGCGCCAGCAGCCCTGACAGGGGCACTGAAGCTTTCTTT
cdr3_aa: CASSPDRGTEAFF

clone_size: .
j_call: TRBJ1-3
v_call: TRBV10-3
d_call: TRBD1
cdr3_nt: TGTGCCATCAGTGAACAGGGGATTGGAAACACCATATATTTT
cdr3_aa: CAISEQGIGNTIYF

clone_size: .
j_call: TRBJ2-2
v_call: TRBV30
d_call: TRBD2
cdr3_nt: TGTGCCTGGAGTGCCGGGGGGACTCACACCGGGGAGCTGTTTTTT
cdr3_aa: CAWSAGGTHTGELFF

clone_size: .
j_call: TRBJ1-1
v_call: TRBV2
d_call: .
cdr3_nt: TGTGCCAGCAGTGCGGGTGAGGCGGGTGAAGCTTTCTTT
cdr3_aa: CASSAGEAGEAFF

clone_size: once
j_call: TRBJ1-5
v_call: TRBV7-8
d_call: .
cdr3_nt: TGTGCCAGCAGCTTATCAGGGAAGGATCAGCCCCAGCATTTT
cdr3_aa: CASSLSGKDQPQHF

clone_size: .
j_call: TRBJ1-2
v_call: TRBV7-9
d_call: TRBD1
cdr3_nt: TGTGCCAGCAGCCCCCGACGGACAGGGGGCGGGAGCTACACCTTC
cdr3_aa: CASSPRRTGGGSYTF

clone_size: .
j_call: TRBJ1-5
v_call: TRBV19
d_call: TRBD1
cdr3_nt: TGTGCCAGTACGACCCAGCGACAGGGACAAGGGCAGCCCCAGCATTTT
cdr3_aa: CASTTQRQGQGQPQHF

clone_size: .
j_call: TRBJ2-3
v_call: TRBV30
d_call: .
cdr3_nt: TGTGCCTGGAGTGACAGGCCTAGCACAGATACGCAGTATTTT
cdr3_aa: CAWSDRPSTDTQYF

clone_size: .
j_call: TRBJ2-1
v_call: TRBV25-1
d_call: .
cdr3_nt: TGTGCCAGCTCTTTAACCTACAATGAGCAGTTCTTC
cdr3_aa: CASSLTYNEQFF

clone_size: .
j_call: TRBJ1-4
v_call: TRBV11-3
d_call: TRBD1
cdr3_nt: TGTGCCAGCAGCTCAGGACAGGGGCCAGGCTCGGATAATGAAAAACTGTTTTTT
cdr3_aa: CASSSGQGPGSDNEKLFF

clone_size: .
j_call: TRBJ2-5
v_call: TRBV5-1
d_call: .
cdr3_nt: TGCGCCAGCAGCGAGGGGACTCACGAGTTCGAGACCCAGTACTTC
cdr3_aa: CASSEGTHEFETQYF

clone_size: .
j_call: TRBJ1-1
v_call: TRBV19
d_call: .
cdr3_nt: TGTGCCAGTAGATGGGACACGGCCTGGAGTGAAGCTTTCTTT
cdr3_aa: CASRWDTAWSEAFF

clone_size: .
j_call: TRBJ1-4
v_call: TRBV2
d_call: .
cdr3_nt: TGTGCCACCACTACCGGGGTTGATGAAAAACTGTTTTTT
cdr3_aa: CATTTGVDEKLFF

clone_size: large
j_call: TRBJ1-5
v_call: TRBV6-2/TRBV6-3
d_call: TRBD1
cdr3_nt: TGTGCCAGCAGTAAAGGACAGGGGGGAAATCAGCCCCAGCATTTT
cdr3_aa: CASSKGQGGNQPQHF

clone_size: .
j_call: TRBJ1-6
v_call: TRBV5-1
d_call: .
cdr3_nt: TGCGCCAGCAGCTTGGCGGGACAAAGTAATTCACCCCTCCACTTT
cdr3_aa: CASSLAGQSNSPLHF

clone_size: .
j_call: TRBJ2-2
v_call: TRBV6-5
d_call: .
cdr3_nt: TGTGCCAGCAGTCTCATCGACAGCAGAACCGGGGAGCTGTTTTTT
cdr3_aa: CASSLIDSRTGELFF

clone_size: .
j_call: TRBJ2-2
v_call: TRBV9
d_call: .
cdr3_nt: TGTGCCAGCAGCGTAGGGGGGCTAGTTGGCGGGGAGCTGTTTTTT
cdr3_aa: CASSVGGLVGGELFF

clone_size: .
j_call: TRBJ2-2
v_call: TRBV11-2
d_call: .
cdr3_nt: TGTGCCAGCAGCTTGTCAGGGGGGAGCACCGGGGAGCTGTTTTTT
cdr3_aa: CASSLSGGSTGELFF

clone_size: .
j_call: TRBJ2-5
v_call: TRBV11-2
d_call: TRBD2
cdr3_nt: TGTGCCAGCAGCCCGGAGGGGGCGGGAGGGGCAGAGACCCAGTACTTC
cdr3_aa: CASSPEGAGGAETQYF

clone_size: .
j_call: TRBJ2-1
v_call: TRBV24-1
d_call: .
cdr3_nt: TGTGCCACCAGTGACCGAAGACTGGAATCCTACAATGAGCAGTTCTTC
cdr3_aa: CATSDRRLESYNEQFF

clone_size: once
j_call: TRBJ1-1
v_call: TRBV11-2
d_call: .
cdr3_nt: TGTGCCAGCAGCTATTCGGGGGGGCTCACTGAAGCTTTCTTT
cdr3_aa: CASSYSGGLTEAFF

clone_size: .
j_call: TRBJ2-5
v_call: TRBV5-1
d_call: .
cdr3_nt: TGCGCCAGCAGCTTGAGTACGGGGATAAACCAAGAGACCCAGTACTTC
cdr3_aa: CASSLSTGINQETQYF

clone_size: .
j_call: TRBJ2-7
v_call: TRBV10-2
d_call: .
cdr3_nt: TGCGCCAGCAGAGAGACTCTCTCCTACGAGCAGTACTTC
cdr3_aa: CASRETLSYEQYF

clone_size: .
j_call: TRBJ1-2
v_call: TRBV2
d_call: .
cdr3_nt: TGTGCCAGCACCAAAAGGGGGAACTATGGCTACACCTTC
cdr3_aa: CASTKRGNYGYTF